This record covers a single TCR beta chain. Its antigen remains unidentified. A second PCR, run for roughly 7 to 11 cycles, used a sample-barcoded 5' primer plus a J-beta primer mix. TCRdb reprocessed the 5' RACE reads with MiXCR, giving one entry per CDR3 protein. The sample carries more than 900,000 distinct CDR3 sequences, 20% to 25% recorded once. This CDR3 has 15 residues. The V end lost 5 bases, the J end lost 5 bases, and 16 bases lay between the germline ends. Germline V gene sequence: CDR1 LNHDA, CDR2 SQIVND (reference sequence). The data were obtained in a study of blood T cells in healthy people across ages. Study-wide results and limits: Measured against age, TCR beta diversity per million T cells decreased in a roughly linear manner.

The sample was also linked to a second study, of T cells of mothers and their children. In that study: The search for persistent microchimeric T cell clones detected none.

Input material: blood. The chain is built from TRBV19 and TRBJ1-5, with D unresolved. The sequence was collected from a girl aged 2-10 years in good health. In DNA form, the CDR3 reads TGTGCCAGTAGTGAGAGTTGGGGATTAGATCAGCCCCAGCATTTT. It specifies CASSESWGLDQPQHF.